The clone carrying this T cell receptor beta chain was recorded at least ten times. This sample was included in a study of T-cell reconstitution after alpha-beta-depleted transplantation in children. Trimming took off 2 bases at V and 2 bases at J, with 4 bases between the two ends. The CDR3 extends over 12 amino acids. Looked up from germline, CDR1 is MGHDK and CDR2 is SYGVNS. The authors prepared the TCRbeta library with unique molecular identifiers. TCRdb re-derived calls from the PCR reads in MiXCR, one entry per CDR3 protein. The data show around 240,000 distinct CDR3 sequences, with 9.7% seen just once and about 4.9% held by the top ten.

This sequence joins TRBV25-1 and TRBJ2-7, with D unresolved. Source: PBMCs from the stem cell graft donor, taken from the stem cell graft. This TCR was sampled from a human donor who donated a stem cell graft to a child with SCID. The CDR3 DNA reads TGTGCCAGCAGTGAACGTCCCTACGAGCAGTACTTC. Amino acids: CASSERPYEQYF.